Shown below are 22 T cell receptor beta chains from a single sample sequenced in a study of T cell clones after liver transplantation. Assay: immunoSEQ multiplex PCR; the TCRdb copy retains only in-frame clones and omits some. The table includes about 11,000 clones, around 70% detected once. The sequences come from CD4+ T cells from blood, collected less than 33 months after liver transplant. Receptors were obtained from a human patient who received a liver transplant. Some T cells here may be from the graft donor.

The table lists this clone with a few counts. The chain uses TRBV6-1 and TRBJ1-3; D not certain. Between the trimmed V and J ends, which lost 8 bases and 4 bases, there was a span of 3 bases. CDR3 size: 10 residues. Germline loops: CDR1 MNHNS, CDR2 SASEGT. The DNA for the CDR3 is TGTGCCAGCTCCGGAAACACCATATATTTT. Its protein product is CASSGNTIYF.

This chain uses TRBV7-9 with TRBJ2-7; possibly TRBD2 for D (7 bases). Trimming left V 7 bases short and J 3 bases short, with 22 bases between. In germline, CDR1 is SEHNR, CDR2 FQNEAQ (reference sequence). The CDR3 totals 16 residues. CDR3 DNA sequence: TGTGCCAGCAACGAGGGGGGGGCGGGGACCCACTACGAGCAGTACGTC. Its protein product is CASNEGGAGTHYEQYV.

This clone was seen a single time. This chain connects TRBV5-4 to TRBJ1-6; D is uncertain. The CDR3 totals 12 residues. Germline V CDR1 and CDR2: SGHNT, YYREEE (reference sequence). The germline V and J ends were trimmed by 5 bases and 5 bases, with 5 bases remaining between them. The CDR3 spells CASRVNNSPLHF. The CDR3 DNA follows: TGTGCCAGCAGGGTGAATAATTCACCCCTCCACTTT.

The chain is built from TRBV9 and TRBJ2-4; 7 nucleotides line up with TRBD1. CDR3 length: 14 residues. The junction had 7 bases not matched to a gene; V was cut back by 9 bases and J by 1 base. Germline assignment: CDR1 SGDLS and CDR2 YYNGEE. The CDR3 here is CATQTGRAKNIQYF. The CDR3 bases are TGTGCCACCCAGACAGGGCGGGCCAAAAACATTCAGTACTTC.

The gene calls are TRBV7-8 and TRBJ1-4, with TRBD1 as a possible D gene (5 bases). Per germline, CDR1 SGHVS and CDR2 FQNEAQ. V lost 1 base to trimming and J lost 7 bases, with 7 bases between them. CDR3 length: 13 residues. The CDR3 DNA is TGTGCCAGCAGCTTAGATGGGGGTGAAAAACTGTTTTTT. Translating gives CASSLDGGEKLFF.

This chain connects TRBV7-6 to TRBJ2-7; unclear D gene. Germline-derived CDR1 and CDR2 are SGHVS and FNYEAQ. This CDR3 is 13 amino acids long. V was clipped by 5 bases and J by 3 bases, with 11 bases between them. The DNA of the CDR3 is TGTGCCAGCAGCCAAATGGACGGCTACGAGCAGTACTTC. This codes for CASSQMDGYEQYF.

The J gene is TRBJ2-1, the V gene TRBV9; 7 nucleotides align to TRBD1. Germline trimming cut 0 bases from V and 6 bases from J; bases unmatched to any gene: 0. Per germline, CDR1 SGDLS and CDR2 YYNGEE. The CDR3 runs to 13 residues. The CDR3 DNA sequence: TGTGCCAGCAGCGTAGAGGGGGCCAATGAGCAGTTCTTC. Encoded protein: CASSVEGANEQFF.

Here the CDR3 reads CASSLSLGTEAFF. The CDR3 nucleotides read TGTGCCAGCAGTTTGAGTTTGGGCACTGAAGCTTTCTTT. V and J are TRBV27 and TRBJ1-1; D is ambiguous. Trimming cost V 3 bases and J 4 bases, with 9 bases left between them. CDR1 is MNHEY and CDR2 is SMNVEV in the germline V gene (reference sequence). There are 13 residues in the CDR3.

The chain carries TRBV27 and TRBJ2-7; D might be TRBD1 (5 bases). CDR3 size: 12 residues. With 3 bases removed from V and 6 bases from J, the gap between germline ends came to 9 bases. Germline lookup yields CDR1 MNHEY and CDR2 SMNVEV (reference sequence). The CDR3: CASSFAGREQYF. CDR3 DNA sequence: TGTGCCAGCAGTTTCGCAGGGCGCGAGCAGTACTTC.

This clone is medium-sized by share. The chain couples TRBV14 to TRBJ2-1, with unresolved D. Germline CDR1 is SGHDN and CDR2 is FVKESK. The V end lost 4 bases, the J end lost 6 bases, and 7 bases lay between the germline ends. The CDR3 totals 12 residues. CDR3 bases: TGTGCCAGCAGCCTAGTTAGCAATGAGCAGTTCTTC. It yields the protein CASSLVSNEQFF.

This clone was observed a single time. The gene calls are TRBV7-2 and TRBJ2-3, with 10 positions matching TRBD2. There are 15 residues in the CDR3. In germline, CDR1 is SGHTA, CDR2 FQGNSA. The V and J ends lost 5 bases and 1 base, in that order; junction bases with no gene match: 3. The CDR3: CASSVGTSGTDTQYF. The CDR3 nucleotides are TGTGCCAGCAGCGTTGGGACTAGCGGCACAGATACGCAGTATTTT.

Comments on this clone: A much more abundant neighbour one base away suggests this may be a read error. The chain links TRBV19 to TRBJ2-5, with D possibly TRBD2 on 5 matching bases. Trimming removed 0 bases at V and 6 bases at J, with 14 bases between. The CDR3 extends over 15 amino acids. Germline V CDR1 and CDR2: LNHDA, SQIVND (reference sequence). The CDR3 here is CASSIEGRGWQTQYF. CDR3 bases: TGTGCCAGTAGTATAGAGGGCCGGGGATGGCAGACCCAGTACTTC.

This sequence joins TRBV7-9 and TRBJ1-1; TRBD1 agrees at 9 bases. The V and J ends lost 6 bases and 0 bases, in that order; junction bases with no gene match: 5. Looked up from germline, CDR1 is SEHNR and CDR2 is FQNEAQ (reference sequence). The CDR3 is 15 residues long. CDR3 nucleotide sequence: TGTGCCAGCAGACGACAGGGGGGTATGAACACTGAAGCTTTCTTT. Protein product: CASRRQGGMNTEAFF. Using reference TRBV7-9 and TRBJ1-1 for the parts outside the CDR3, the full variable domain is DTGVSQNPRHKITKRGQNVTFRCDPISEHNRLYWYRQTLGQGPEFLTYFQNEAQLEKSRLLSDRFSAERPKGSFSTLEIQRTEQGDSAMYLCASRRQGGMNTEAFFGQGTRLTVV.

The gene calls are TRBV19 and TRBJ2-3, with 10 positions matching TRBD2. V was pared by 4 bases and J by 2 bases, with 3 bases of the junction left unmatched. Germline V gene sequence: CDR1 LNHDA, CDR2 SQIVND (reference sequence). The CDR3 consists of 15 residues. CDR3 residues: CASSTGTSDTDTQYF. In DNA form, the CDR3 reads TGTGCCAGTAGTACCGGGACTAGCGACACAGATACGCAGTATTTT.

This clone ranks as medium-sized. The chain joins TRBV7-9 to TRBJ2-3; unclear D gene. CDR3 size: 13 residues. V lost 2 bases to trimming and J lost 4 bases, with 7 bases between them. CDR1 and CDR2 (germline): SEHNR, FQNEAQ (reference sequence). The CDR3 region has the DNA TGTGCCAGCAGCTTATATCGGGCAGATACGCAGTATTTT. This sequence encodes CASSLYRADTQYF.

This chain joins TRBV13 and TRBJ2-7, with D perhaps matching TRBD1 or TRBD2 (6 bases each). The germline gives CDR1 PRHDT, CDR2 FYEKMQ (reference sequence). V gave up 4 bases and J gave up 1 base, with 23 bases separating them. This CDR3 region has 18 residues. The CDR3 region has the DNA TGTGCCAGCAGCTCGATGGGACTCAGGGGAGATGGGTCCTACGAGCAGTACTTC. Amino acid sequence: CASSSMGLRGDGSYEQYF.

This chain uses TRBV7-9 with TRBJ2-3; D is possibly TRBD2 (6 bases). V was pared by 5 bases and J by 0 bases, with 9 bases between. The CDR3 consists of 14 residues. Germline CDR1 is SEHNR and CDR2 is FQNEAQ (reference sequence). The CDR3 loop reads CASSVAGSTDTQYF. The CDR3 coding sequence is TGTGCCAGCAGCGTGGCGGGGAGCACAGATACGCAGTATTTT. Full variable domain (rest looked up from reference TRBV7-9 and TRBJ2-3): DTGVSQNPRHKITKRGQNVTFRCDPISEHNRLYWYRQTLGQGPEFLTYFQNEAQLEKSRLLSDRFSAERPKGSFSTLEIQRTEQGDSAMYLCASSVAGSTDTQYFGPGTRLTVL.

This chain connects TRBV5-8 to TRBJ1-2; 7 bases line up with TRBD1. Germline V gives CDR1 SGHTS, CDR2 YDEGEE. CDR3 length equals 15 residues. Losses at the gene ends were 4 bases for V and 5 bases for J; bases not matched to a gene: 11. The CDR3 loop is CASSPPTGTLYGYTF. In DNA form, the CDR3 reads TGTGCCAGCAGCCCGCCGACAGGGACCCTTTATGGCTACACCTTC. Together with reference TRBV5-8 and TRBJ1-2, the CDR3 gives the full variable domain: EAGVTQSPTHLIKTRGQQATLRCSPISGHTSVYWYQQALGLGLQFLLWYDEGEERNRGNFPPRFSGRQFPNYSSELNVNALELEDSALYLCASSPPTGTLYGYTFGSGTRLTVV.

V and J are TRBV6-5 and TRBJ2-1; D may be TRBD1 (6 bases). Trimming shortened V by 4 bases and J by 6 bases, and 19 bases separated the two germline ends. The CDR3 is 16 residues long. In germline, CDR1 is MNHEY, CDR2 SVGAGI. The CDR3 nucleotides read TGTGCCAGCAGTTTCCGGGACACCCCGGGTGGCAATGAGCAGTTCTTC. Amino acids: CASSFRDTPGGNEQFF.

This clone counts as medium-sized. The V call is TRBV19, the J call TRBJ2-2; a possible D gene is TRBD1 (6 bases). Trimming cost V 10 bases and J 1 base, with 10 bases left between them. CDR1 is LNHDA, CDR2 SQIVND, per germline (reference sequence). The CDR3 runs 13 residues. In DNA, the CDR3 is TGTGCCATTTACAGGGAGAACACCGGGGAGCTGTTTTTT. It specifies CAIYRENTGELFF.

This clone showed up just once. This chain links TRBV6-5 with TRBJ2-7; possibly TRBD2 for D (5 bases). Germline CDR1 MNHEY, CDR2 SVGAGI. With 5 bases removed from V and 3 bases from J, the gap between germline ends came to 11 bases. The CDR3 is 13 residues long. The CDR3 region is CASSPSAGYEQYV. The CDR3 DNA is TGTGCCAGCAGTCCCTCGGCGGGCTACGAGCAGTACGTC.

J is TRBJ1-2 and V is TRBV19, with TRBD1 matching over 9 bases. Looked up from germline, CDR1 is LNHDA and CDR2 is SQIVND (reference sequence). The CDR3 length is 13 residues. The J segment lost 6 bases and the V segment lost 5 bases, leaving 4 bases of the junction unmatched. CDR3 sequence: CASSPQGAHGYTF. DNA for the CDR3: TGTGCCAGTAGTCCACAGGGGGCGCATGGCTACACCTTC.